This TCR beta chain comes out of a study of human T cells and chemical hapten exposure. This clonotype occurred many times. TCRdb fed the RACE reads into MiXCR, producing one record per CDR3 protein. This table holds 85,000 to 120,000 distinct CDR3 sequences, roughly an eighth found once. The CDR3 is made up of 13 amino acids. CDR1 and CDR2 (germline): KGHSH, LQKENI. The V and J ends lost 6 bases and 3 bases respectively, with 9 bases between them. Specified time point: pre-sensitization, week 0. The sample's treatment: therapeutic diphenylcyclopropenone sensitization with weekly scalp DPC. The rearrangement joins TRBV18 to TRBJ1-5; D is unresolved. This specimen consisted of whole blood, obtained in connection with sensitization to the hapten diphenylcyclopropenone (DPC). This TCR was sampled from a woman aged 50 to 60 with alopecia areata. Some clones in this sample may be carry-over from other donors' samples. CDR3 in DNA: TGTGCCAGCTCTGGGCAGGTCAATCAGCCCCAGCATTTT. Its translation: CASSGQVNQPQHF.